This T cell receptor beta chain was obtained from a study of identical twins. Points from the study as a whole: It was possible that invariant MAIT and iNKT cells partly confounded the zero-insertion analyses. While abundant cord blood beta clonotypes carried fewer insertions, memory repertoires showed no such pattern.

A universal primer binding site was introduced by template switching. The final cDNA contained unique molecular identifiers. One entry per CDR3 protein results from TCRdb running MiXCR on the 5' RACE reads. In the table there are approximately 700,000 distinct CDR3 sequences, approximately 6.1% of which are singletons. CDR1 SGHRS and CDR2 YFSETQ come from the germline V gene. Trimming took off 4 bases at V and 8 bases at J, with 18 bases between the two ends. The CDR3 extends over 14 amino acids. As for this clonotype: Its antigen is still unknown.

Healthy Caucasians alone served as donors. V usage is TRBV5-1 and J usage is TRBJ1-1, with a tentative D call TRBD1 (5 bases). The TCR sequence derives from a man aged 18-30 years in good health. Material for sequencing was naive T cells sorted from blood. In DNA form, the CDR3 reads TGCGCCAGCAGCCAACGCCAAATCGGACAAGAAGCTTTCTTT. Protein sequence: CASSQRQIGQEAFF.